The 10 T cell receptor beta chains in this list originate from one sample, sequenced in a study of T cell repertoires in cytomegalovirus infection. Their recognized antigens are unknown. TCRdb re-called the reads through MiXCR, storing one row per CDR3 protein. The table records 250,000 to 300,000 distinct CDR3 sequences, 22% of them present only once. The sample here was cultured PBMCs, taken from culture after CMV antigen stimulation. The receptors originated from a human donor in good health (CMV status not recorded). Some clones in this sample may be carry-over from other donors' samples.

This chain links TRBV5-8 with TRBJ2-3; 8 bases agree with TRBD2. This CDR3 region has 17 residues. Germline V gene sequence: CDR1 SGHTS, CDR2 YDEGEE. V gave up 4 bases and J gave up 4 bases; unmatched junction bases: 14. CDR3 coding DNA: TGTGCCAGCAGCGCGGCTCTGGGACTAGATTTGGCAGATACGCAGTATTTT. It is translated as CASSAALGLDLADTQYF.

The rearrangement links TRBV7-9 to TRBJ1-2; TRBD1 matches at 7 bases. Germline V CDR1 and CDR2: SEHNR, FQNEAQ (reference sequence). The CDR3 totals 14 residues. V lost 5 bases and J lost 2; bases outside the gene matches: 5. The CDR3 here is CASSPGQLNYGYTF. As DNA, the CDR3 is TGTGCCAGCAGCCCGGGACAGTTAAACTATGGCTACACCTTC.

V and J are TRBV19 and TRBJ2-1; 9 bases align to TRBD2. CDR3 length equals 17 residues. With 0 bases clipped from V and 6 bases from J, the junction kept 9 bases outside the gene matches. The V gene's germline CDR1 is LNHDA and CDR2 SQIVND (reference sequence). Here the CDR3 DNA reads TGTGCCAGTAGTATAGATCTGGCGGGAGGGCTCGGCAATGAGCAGTTCTTC. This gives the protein CASSIDLAGGLGNEQFF.

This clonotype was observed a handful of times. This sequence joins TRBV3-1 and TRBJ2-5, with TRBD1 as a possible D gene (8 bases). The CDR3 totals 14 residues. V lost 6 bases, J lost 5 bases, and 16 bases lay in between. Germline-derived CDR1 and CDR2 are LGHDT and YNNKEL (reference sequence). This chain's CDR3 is CASRYRGGSETQYF. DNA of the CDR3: TGTGCCAGCAGGTACAGGGGGGGGTCTGAGACCCAGTACTTC.

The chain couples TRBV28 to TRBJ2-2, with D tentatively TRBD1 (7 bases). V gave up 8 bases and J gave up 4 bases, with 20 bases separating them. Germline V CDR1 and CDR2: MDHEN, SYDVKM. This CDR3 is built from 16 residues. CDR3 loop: CASQYPTGRSTGELFF. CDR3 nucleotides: TGTGCCAGCCAGTACCCGACAGGGAGGTCCACCGGGGAGCTGTTTTTT.

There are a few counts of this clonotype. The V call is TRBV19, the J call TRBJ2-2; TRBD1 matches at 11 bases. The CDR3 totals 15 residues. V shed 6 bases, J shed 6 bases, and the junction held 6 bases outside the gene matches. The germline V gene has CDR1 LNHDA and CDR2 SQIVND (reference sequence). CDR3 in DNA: TGTGCCAGTAGACTCTGGACAGGGGGCGCCGGGGAGCTGTTTTTT. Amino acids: CASRLWTGGAGELFF.

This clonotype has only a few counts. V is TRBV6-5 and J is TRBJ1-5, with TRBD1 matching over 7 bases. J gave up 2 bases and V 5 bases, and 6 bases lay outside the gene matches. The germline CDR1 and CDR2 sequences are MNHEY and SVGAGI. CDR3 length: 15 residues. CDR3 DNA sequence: TGTGCCAGCAGTGATCACAGGGGCGGCAATCAGCCCCAGCATTTT. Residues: CASSDHRGGNQPQHF.

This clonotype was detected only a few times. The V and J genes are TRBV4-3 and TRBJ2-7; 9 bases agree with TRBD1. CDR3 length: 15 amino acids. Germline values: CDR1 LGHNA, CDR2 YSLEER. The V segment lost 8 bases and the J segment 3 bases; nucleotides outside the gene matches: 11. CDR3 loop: CASAVADRGIYEQYF. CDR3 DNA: TGCGCCAGCGCAGTAGCGGACAGGGGAATCTACGAGCAGTACTTC.

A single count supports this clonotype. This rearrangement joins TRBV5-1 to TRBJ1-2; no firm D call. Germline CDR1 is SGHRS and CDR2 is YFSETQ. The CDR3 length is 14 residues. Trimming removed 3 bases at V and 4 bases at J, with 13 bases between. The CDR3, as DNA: TGCGCCAGCAGCTCTGGCGGCAGCCTCTATGGCTACACCTTC. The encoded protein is CASSSGGSLYGYTF.

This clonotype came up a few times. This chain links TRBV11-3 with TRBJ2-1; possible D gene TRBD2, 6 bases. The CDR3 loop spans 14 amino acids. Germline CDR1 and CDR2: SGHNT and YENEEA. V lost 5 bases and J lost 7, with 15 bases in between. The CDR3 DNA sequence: TGTGCCAGCAGCCTAGGGACTTTTGTTAATGAGCAGTTCTTC. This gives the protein CASSLGTFVNEQFF.